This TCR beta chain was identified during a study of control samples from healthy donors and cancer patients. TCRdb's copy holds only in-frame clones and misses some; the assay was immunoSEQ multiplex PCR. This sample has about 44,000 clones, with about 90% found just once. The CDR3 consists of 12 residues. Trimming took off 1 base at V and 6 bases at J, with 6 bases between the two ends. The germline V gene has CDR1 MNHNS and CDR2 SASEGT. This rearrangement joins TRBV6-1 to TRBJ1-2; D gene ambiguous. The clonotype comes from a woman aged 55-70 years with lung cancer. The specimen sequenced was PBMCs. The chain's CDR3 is CASSEGADGYTF. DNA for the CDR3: TGTGCCAGCAGTGAAGGGGCTGATGGCTACACCTTC.